This T cell receptor (beta chain) derives from a study of blood T cell repertoires in COVID-19. Germline CDR1 GTSNPN, CDR2 SVGIG (reference sequence). The CDR3 covers 12 residues. Trimming stripped 2 bases from V and 3 bases from J, with 5 bases between. Sequencing was performed with immunoSEQ multiplex PCR; in TCRdb, only in-frame clones are kept and a portion is missing. The sample carries about 230,000 clones, approximately 87% recorded once. This clonotype was sampled from a woman between 70 and 85 years old with active or convalescent COVID-19. Material for sequencing was peripheral blood. The chain has TRBV30 and TRBJ2-1; no firm D call. The CDR3 coding sequence is TGTGCCTGGAGTTTCATCTACAATGAGCAGTTCTTC. Its protein is CAWSFIYNEQFF. Looking up the rest from reference TRBV30 and TRBJ2-1 gives the full variable domain: SQTIHQWPATLVQPVGSPLSLECTVEGTSNPNLYWYRQAAGRGLQLLFYSVGIGQISSEVPQNLSASRPQDRQFILSSKKLLLSDSGFYLCAWSFIYNEQFFGPGTRLTVL.